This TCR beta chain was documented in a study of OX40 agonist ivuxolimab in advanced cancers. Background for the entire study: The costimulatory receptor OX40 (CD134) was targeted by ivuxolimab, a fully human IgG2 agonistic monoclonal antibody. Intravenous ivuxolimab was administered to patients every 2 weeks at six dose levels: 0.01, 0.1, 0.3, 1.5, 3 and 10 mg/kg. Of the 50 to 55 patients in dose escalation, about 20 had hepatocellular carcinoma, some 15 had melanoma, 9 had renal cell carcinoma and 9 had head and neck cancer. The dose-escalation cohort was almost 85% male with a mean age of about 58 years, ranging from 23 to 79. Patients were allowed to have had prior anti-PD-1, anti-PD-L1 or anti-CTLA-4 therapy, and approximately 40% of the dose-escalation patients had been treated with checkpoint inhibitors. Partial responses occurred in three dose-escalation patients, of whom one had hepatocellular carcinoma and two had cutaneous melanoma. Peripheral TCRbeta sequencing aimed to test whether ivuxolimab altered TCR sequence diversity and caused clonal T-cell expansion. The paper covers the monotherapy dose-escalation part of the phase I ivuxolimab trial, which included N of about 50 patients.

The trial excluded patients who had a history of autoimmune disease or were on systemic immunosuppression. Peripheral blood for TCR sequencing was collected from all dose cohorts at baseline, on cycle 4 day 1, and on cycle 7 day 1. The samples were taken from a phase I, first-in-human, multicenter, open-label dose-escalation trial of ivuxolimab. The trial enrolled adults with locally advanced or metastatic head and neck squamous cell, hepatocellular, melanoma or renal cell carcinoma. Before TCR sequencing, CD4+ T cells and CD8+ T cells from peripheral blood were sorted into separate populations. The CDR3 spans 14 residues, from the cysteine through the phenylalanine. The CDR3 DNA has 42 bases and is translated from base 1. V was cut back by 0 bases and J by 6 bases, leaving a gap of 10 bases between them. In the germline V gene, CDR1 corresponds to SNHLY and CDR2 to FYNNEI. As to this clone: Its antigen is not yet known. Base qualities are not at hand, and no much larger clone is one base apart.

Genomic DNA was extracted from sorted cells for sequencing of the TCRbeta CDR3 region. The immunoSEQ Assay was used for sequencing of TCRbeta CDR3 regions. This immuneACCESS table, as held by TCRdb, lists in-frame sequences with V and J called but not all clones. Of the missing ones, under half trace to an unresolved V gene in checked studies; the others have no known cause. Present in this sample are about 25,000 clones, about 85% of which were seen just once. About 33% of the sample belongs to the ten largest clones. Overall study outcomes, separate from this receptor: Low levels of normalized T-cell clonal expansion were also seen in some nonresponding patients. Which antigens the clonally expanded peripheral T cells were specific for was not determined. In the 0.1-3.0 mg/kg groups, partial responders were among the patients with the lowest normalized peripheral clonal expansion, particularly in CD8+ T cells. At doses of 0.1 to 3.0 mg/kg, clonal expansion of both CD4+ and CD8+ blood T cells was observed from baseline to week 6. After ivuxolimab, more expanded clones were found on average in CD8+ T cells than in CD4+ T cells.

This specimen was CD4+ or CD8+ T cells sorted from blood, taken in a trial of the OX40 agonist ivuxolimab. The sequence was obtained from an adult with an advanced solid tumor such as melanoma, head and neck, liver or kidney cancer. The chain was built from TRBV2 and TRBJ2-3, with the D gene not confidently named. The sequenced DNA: TGTGCCAGCAGTGAAGCAGGTTTTGCGGATACGCAGTATTTT. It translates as CASSEAGFADTQYF.